This T cell receptor beta chain was sequenced for a study of shared clonotypes between healthy human individuals. Replicate PCRs run on sorted subsets employed approximately 0.2 ug DNA, tens of thousands of T cell genomes. Profiled with immunoSEQ multiplex PCR; TCRdb holds only in-frame clones, not every one. The sample records about 670,000 clones, about 78% being singletons. Every donor was a Caucasian adult from Nashville, Tennessee. Sequencing input: memory CD4+ T cells sorted from blood. Sample subset: CD45RA-negative fraction. This receptor was taken from a woman aged 25 to 39 in good health.

The CDR3 region has the DNA TGTGCCAGCTTTGTCGGAAGCACAACCGGGGAGCTGTTTTTT. As protein: CASFVGSTTGELFF. The chain uses TRBV2 and TRBJ2-2; D gene unclear. This CDR3 spans 14 amino acids. Germline V gives CDR1 SNHLY, CDR2 FYNNEI. V was shortened by 8 bases and J by 5 bases, with 15 bases between the two germline ends.